The clone carrying this TCR beta chain was recorded once. CD8+ and CD4+ blood T cells underwent TCR beta sequencing. Each multiple sclerosis control was a treatment-naive patient with relapsing-remitting disease that was either stable or active. This sample is part of a study of CD8 T cells in Susac syndrome. The V and J ends lost 8 bases and 2 bases, in that order; junction bases with no gene match: 8. This CDR3 comprises 14 residues. cDNA came from about 0.5 to 1 ug RNA primed by random hexamers. Using its own MiXCR run on the immunoSEQ multiplex PCR reads, TCRdb lists one record per CDR3 protein. The top ten hold over 0.09% of the sample, which has about 280,000 distinct CDR3 sequences, roughly 84% seen once.

This receptor was identified in a human donor with multiple sclerosis. The V gene is TRBV12-3 or TRBV12-4, the J gene TRBJ2-7; 8 bases agree with TRBD2. The sequenced sample was CD8+ T cells from PBMCs. The CDR3 coding sequence is TGTGCCAGCCTTCCGGGACTAGGAGCCTACGAGCAGTACTTC. Its protein product is CASLPGLGAYEQYF.